This T cell receptor (beta chain) was documented in a study of shared clonotypes between healthy human individuals. Findings and limits, study-wide: Genetic and exposure-history diversity was limited by the small donor number.

Researchers ran the assay at a deep level. For every subset, genomic DNA was evenly distributed across several immunoSEQ plates. Authors' processing steps: As immunoSEQ supplied junction-only sequences (without quality scores), filtering differed. Generated by immunoSEQ multiplex PCR, the TCRdb table keeps only in-frame clones and is missing some. The V and J calls and clone size come from that table; D and trimming were worked out from the DNA. Among about 690,000 clones listed, about 90% were seen once. The length of the CDR3 is 16 residues. Looked up from germline, CDR1 is SGHNT and CDR2 is YENEEA. V gave up 5 bases and J gave up 2 bases, with 15 bases separating them. A word on this clone: No antigen is known for it.

The sample was memory CD8+ T cells from PBMCs. This sample's subset: CD45RO+ cells pooled with CCR7-negative TemRA cells. The source is a man between 18 and 29 years old in good health. Some clones in this sample may be carry-over from other donors' samples. The chain uses TRBV11-3 and TRBJ2-2, with D unclear. The CDR3 here is CASSRHADRNTGELFF. The CDR3 nucleotides read TGTGCCAGCAGCCGACACGCGGATCGAAACACCGGGGAGCTGTTTTTT.